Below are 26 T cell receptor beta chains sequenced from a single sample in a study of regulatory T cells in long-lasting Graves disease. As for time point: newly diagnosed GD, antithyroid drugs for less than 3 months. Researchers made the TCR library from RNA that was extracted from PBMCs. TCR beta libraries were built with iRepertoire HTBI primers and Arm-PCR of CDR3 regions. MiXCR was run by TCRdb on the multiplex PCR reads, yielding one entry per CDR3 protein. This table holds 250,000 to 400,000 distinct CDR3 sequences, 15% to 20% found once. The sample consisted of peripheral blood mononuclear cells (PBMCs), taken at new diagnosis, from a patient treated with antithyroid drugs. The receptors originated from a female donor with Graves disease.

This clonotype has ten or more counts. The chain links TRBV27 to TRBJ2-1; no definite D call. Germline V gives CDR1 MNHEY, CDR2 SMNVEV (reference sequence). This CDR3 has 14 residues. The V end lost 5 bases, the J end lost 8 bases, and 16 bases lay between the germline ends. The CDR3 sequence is CASSLTVGNYEQFF. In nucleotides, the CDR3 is TGTGCCAGCAGTCTCACGGTGGGAAACTATGAGCAGTTCTTC.

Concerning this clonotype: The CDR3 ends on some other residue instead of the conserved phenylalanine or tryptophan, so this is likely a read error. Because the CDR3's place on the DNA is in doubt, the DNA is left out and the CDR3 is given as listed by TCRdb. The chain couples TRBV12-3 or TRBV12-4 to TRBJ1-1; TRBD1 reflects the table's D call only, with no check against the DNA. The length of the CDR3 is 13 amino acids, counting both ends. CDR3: CASLRTGRFTVFV.

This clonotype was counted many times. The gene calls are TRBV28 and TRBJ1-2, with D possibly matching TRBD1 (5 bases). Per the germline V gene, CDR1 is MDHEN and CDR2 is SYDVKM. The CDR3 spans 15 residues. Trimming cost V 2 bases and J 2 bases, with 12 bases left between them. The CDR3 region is CASSLMRGGNYGYTF. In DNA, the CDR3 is TGTGCCAGCAGTTTAATGCGGGGCGGGAACTATGGCTACACCTTC.

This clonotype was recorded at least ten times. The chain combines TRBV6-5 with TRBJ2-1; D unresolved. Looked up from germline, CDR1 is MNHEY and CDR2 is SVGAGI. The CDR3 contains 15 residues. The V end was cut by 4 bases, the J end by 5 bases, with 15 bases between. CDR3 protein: CASSSRTERHNEQFF. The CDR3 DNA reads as TGTGCCAGCAGTTCCAGGACCGAGAGACACAATGAGCAGTTCTTC.

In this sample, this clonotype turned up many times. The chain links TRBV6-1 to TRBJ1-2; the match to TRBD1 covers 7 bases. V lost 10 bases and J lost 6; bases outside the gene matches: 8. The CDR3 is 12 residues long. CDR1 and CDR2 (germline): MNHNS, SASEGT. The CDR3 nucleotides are TGTGCCATCAAGGGGACAGAGAATGGCTACACCTTC. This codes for CAIKGTENGYTF.

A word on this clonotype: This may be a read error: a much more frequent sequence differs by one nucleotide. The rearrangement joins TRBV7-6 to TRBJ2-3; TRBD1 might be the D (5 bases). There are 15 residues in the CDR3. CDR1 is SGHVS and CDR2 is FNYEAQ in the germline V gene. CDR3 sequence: CASSLSGDETDAQYF. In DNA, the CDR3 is TGTGCCAGCAGCTTGAGTGGGGATGAGACAGATGCGCAGTATTTT. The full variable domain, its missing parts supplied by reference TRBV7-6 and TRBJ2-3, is GAGVSQSPRYKVTKRGQDVALRCDPISGHVSLYWYRQALGQGPEFLTYFNYEAQQDKSGLPNDRFSAERPEGSISTLTIQRTEQRDSAMYRCASSLSGDETDAQYFGPGTRLTVL.

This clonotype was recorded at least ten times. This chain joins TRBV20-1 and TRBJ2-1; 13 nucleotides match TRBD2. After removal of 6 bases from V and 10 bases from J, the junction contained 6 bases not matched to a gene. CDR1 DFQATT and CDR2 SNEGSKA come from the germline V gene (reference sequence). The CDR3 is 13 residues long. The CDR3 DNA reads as TGCAGTGCCCAGGGACTAGCGGGAACGGAGCAGTTCTTC. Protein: CSAQGLAGTEQFF.

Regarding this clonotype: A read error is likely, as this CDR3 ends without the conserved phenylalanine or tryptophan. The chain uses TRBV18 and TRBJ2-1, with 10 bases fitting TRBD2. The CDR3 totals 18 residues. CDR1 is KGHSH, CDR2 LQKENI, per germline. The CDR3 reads CASSPPRATGLAYSEQFC. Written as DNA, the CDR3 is TGTGCCAGCTCACCACCGAGGGCAACGGGACTAGCGTACAGTGAGCAGTTCTGC.

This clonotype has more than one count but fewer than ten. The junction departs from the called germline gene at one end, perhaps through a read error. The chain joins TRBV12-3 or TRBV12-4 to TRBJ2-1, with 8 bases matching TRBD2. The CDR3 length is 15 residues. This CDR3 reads CASSSGLAQVNEQLF. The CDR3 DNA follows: TGTGCCAGCAGCTCCGGACTAGCCCAGGTCAATGAGCAGCTCTTC.

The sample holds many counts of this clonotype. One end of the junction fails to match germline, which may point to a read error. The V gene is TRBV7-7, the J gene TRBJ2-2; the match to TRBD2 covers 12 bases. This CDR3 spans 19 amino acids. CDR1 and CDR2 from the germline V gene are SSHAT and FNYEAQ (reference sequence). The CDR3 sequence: CASSDPLPGLAGVTGELFF. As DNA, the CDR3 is TGTGCTAGCAGTGACCCTCTCCCGGGACTAGCGGGTGTCACCGGGGAGCTGTTTTTT.

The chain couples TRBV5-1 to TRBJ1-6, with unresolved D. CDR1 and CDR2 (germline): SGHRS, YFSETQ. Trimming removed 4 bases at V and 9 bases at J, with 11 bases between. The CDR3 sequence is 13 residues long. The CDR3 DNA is TGCGCCAGCAGCCCGGACGCAGGTTCACCCCTCCACTTT. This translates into CASSPDAGSPLHF.

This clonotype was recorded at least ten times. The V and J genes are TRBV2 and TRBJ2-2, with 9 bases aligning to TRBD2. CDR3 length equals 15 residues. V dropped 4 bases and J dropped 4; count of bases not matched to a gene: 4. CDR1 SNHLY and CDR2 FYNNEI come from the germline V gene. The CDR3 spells CASSGREGRTGELFF. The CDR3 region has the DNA TGTGCCAGCAGTGGGCGGGAGGGCCGCACCGGGGAGCTGTTTTTT.

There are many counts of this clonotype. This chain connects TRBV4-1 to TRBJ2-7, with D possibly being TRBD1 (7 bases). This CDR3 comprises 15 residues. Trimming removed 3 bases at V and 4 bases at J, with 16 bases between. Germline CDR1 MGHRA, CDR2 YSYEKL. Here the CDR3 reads CASSQAEGAWYEQYF. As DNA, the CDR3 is TGCGCCAGCAGCCAGGCGGAGGGGGCTTGGTACGAGCAGTACTTC.

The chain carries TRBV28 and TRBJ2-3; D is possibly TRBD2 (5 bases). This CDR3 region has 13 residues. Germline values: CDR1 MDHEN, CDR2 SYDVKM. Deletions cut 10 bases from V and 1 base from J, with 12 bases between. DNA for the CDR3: TGTGCCACCGAGGCGGGTGGCACAGATACGCAGTATTTT. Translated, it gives CATEAGGTDTQYF.

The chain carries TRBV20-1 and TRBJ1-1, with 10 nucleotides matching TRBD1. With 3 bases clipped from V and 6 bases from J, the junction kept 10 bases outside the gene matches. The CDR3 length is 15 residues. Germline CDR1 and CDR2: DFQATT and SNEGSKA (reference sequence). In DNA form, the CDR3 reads TGCAGTGCTAGTTCCGGACAGGGGGGAAACGCTGAAGCTTTCTTT. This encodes CSASSGQGGNAEAFF.

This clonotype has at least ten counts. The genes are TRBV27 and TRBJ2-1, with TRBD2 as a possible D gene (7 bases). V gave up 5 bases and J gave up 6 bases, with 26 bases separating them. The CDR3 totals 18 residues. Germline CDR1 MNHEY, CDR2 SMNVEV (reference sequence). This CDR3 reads CASSPHFQGRAQFNEQFF. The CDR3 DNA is TGTGCCAGCAGTCCCCACTTCCAGGGGAGGGCCCAATTCAATGAGCAGTTCTTC.

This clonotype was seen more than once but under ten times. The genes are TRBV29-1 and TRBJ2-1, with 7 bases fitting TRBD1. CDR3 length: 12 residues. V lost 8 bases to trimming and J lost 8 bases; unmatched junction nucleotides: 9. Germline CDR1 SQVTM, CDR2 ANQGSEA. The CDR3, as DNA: TGCAGCCTATGGACCACAGGGGATGAGCAGTTCTTC. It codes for CSLWTTGDEQFF.

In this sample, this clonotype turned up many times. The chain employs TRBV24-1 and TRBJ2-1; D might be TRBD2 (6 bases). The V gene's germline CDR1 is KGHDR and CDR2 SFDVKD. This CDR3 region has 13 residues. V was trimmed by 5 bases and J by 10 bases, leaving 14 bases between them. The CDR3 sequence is CATSVTGVFEQFF. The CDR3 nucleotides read TGTGCCACCAGTGTTACGGGAGTATTCGAGCAGTTCTTC.

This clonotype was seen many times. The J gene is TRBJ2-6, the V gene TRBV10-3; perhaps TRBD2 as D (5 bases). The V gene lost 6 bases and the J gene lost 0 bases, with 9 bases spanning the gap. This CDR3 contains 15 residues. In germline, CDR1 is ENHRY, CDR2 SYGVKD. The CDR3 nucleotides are TGTGCCATCAGGGACTTGAGCTCTGGGGCCAACGTCCTGACTTTC. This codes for CAIRDLSSGANVLTF.

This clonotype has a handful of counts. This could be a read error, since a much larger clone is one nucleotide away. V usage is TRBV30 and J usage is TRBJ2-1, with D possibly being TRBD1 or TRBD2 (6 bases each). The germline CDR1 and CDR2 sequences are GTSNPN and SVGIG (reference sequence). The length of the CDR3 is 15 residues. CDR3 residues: CASAQGLSSYNEQSF. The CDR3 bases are TGTGCCTCGGCACAGGGACTGAGCTCCTACAATGAGCAGTCCTTC.

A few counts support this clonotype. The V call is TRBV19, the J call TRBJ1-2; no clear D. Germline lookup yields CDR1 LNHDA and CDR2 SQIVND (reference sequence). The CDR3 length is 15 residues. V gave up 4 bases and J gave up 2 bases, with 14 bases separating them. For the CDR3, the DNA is TGTGCCAGTAGTACCAGCGGAGGGTACAACTATGGCTACACCTTC. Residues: CASSTSGGYNYGYTF.

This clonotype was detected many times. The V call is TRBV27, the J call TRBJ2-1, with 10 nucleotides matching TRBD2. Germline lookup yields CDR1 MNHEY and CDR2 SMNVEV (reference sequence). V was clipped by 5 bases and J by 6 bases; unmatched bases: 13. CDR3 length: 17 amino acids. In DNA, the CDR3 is TGTGCCAGCAGTCCACAGGAGGGTCTAGCGGGAGTCAATGAGCAGTTCTTC. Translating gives CASSPQEGLAGVNEQFF.

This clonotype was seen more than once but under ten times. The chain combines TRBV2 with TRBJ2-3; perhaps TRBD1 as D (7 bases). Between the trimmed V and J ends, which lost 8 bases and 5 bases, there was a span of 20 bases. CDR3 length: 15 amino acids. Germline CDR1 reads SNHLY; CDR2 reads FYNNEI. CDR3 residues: CASGNNRGGGDTQYF. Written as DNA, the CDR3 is TGTGCCAGCGGCAATAACAGGGGAGGAGGAGATACGCAGTATTTT.

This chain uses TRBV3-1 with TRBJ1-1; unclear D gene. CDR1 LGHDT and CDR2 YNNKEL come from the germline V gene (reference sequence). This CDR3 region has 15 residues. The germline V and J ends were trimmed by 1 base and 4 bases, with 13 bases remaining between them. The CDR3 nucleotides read TGTGCCAGCAGCCAAGGTAGAGGTTGGGGCACTGAAGCTTTCTTT. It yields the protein CASSQGRGWGTEAFF.

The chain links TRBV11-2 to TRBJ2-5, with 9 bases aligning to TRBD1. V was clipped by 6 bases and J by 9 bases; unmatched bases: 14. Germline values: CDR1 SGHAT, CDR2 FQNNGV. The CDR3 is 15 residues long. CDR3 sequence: CASSVIKGQGQAQYF. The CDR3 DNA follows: TGTGCCAGCAGTGTCATCAAGGGACAGGGTCAAGCCCAGTACTTC.

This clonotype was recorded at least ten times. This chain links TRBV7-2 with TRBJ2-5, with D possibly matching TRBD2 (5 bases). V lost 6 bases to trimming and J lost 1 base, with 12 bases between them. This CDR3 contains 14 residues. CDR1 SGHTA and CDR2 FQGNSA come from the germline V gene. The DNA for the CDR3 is TGTGCCAGCAGACTAGGACGATTCCAAGAGACCCAGTACTTC. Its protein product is CASRLGRFQETQYF.